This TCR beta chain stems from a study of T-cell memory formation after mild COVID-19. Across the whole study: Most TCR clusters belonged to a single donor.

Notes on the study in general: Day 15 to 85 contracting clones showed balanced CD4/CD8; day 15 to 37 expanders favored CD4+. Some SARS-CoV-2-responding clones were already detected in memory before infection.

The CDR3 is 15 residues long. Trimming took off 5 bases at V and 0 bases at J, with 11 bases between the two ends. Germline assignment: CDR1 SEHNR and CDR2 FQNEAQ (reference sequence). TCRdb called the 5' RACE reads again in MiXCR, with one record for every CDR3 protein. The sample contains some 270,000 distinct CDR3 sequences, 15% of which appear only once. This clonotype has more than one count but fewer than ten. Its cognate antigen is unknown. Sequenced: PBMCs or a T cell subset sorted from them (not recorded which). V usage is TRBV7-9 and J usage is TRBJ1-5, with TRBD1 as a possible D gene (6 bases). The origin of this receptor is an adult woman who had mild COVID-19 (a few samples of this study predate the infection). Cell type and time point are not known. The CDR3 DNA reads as TGTGCCAGCAGCGTTGGACAGATTAGCAATCAGCCCCAGCATTTT. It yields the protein CASSVGQISNQPQHF.